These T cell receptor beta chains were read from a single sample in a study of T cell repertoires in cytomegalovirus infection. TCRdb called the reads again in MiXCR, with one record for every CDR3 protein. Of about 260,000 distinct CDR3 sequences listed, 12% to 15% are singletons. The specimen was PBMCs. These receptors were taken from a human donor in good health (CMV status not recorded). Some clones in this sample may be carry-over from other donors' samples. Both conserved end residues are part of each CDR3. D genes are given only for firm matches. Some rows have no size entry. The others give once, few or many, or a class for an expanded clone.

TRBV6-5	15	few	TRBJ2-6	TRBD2	TGTGCCAGCAGCCGGGGGGTGGAAGGGGCCAACGTCCTGACTTTC	CASSRGVEGANVLTF
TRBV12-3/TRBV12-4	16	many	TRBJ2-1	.	TGTGCCAGCACTGACTGGGGGGCCCGGCGAGGTAATGAGCAGTTCTTC	CASTDWGARRGNEQFF
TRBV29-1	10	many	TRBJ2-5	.	TGCAGCACCTACCAAGAGACCCAGTACTTC	CSTYQETQYF
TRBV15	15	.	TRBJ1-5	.	TGTGCCACCAGCAGAGTGGGGTGGGACAATCAGCCCCAGCATTTT	CATSRVGWDNQPQHF
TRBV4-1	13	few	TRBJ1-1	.	TGCGCCAGCAGCCGGACTGGCGACTCTGAAGCTTTCTTT	CASSRTGDSEAFF
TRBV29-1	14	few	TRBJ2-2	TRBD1	TGCAGCAGCCGACAGGGGGTCGACACCGGGGAGCTGTTTTTT	CSSRQGVDTGELFF
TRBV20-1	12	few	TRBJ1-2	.	TGCAGTGCTAAAGGGGGAGCCCATGGCTACACCTTC	CSAKGGAHGYTF
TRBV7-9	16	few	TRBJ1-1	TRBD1	TGTGCCAGCAGCTTAGATTACAGGGGGGACTCCTTTGAAGCTTTCTTT	CASSLDYRGDSFEAFF
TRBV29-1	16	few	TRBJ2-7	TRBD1	TGCAGCGTTGTAGTGGGACAGGGGACCCCTCGACACGAGCAGTACTTC	CSVVVGQGTPRHEQYF
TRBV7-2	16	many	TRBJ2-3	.	TGTGCCAGCAGCTTAAATCGGCAGGCTAGCACAGATACGCAGTATTTT	CASSLNRQASTDTQYF
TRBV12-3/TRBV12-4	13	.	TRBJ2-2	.	TGTGCCAGCAGCTCACAGGGAGGCGGGGAGCTGTTTTTT	CASSSQGGGELFF